Listed below are T cell receptor beta chains from one sample, sequenced in a study of T cell changes during pregnancy in multiple sclerosis. Sequencing used immunoSEQ multiplex PCR; TCRdb keeps in-frame clones, though not all of them. Of 30,000 to 45,000 clones in the sample, 80% to 95% are singletons; the top ten hold about 0.37%. Here the sequenced sample was CD4+ T cells from peripheral blood mononuclear cells, taken after pregnancy. Source of these receptors: a female donor in good health, enrolled as a control in a pregnancy study. Both conserved end residues are part of each CDR3. D genes are given only for firm matches. Rows give clone size only sometimes, using once, few, many, or a class for an expanded clone.

.	.	TRBV6-6	TRBJ2-2	CASSPRQGKVTGELFF	TGTGCCAGCAGTCCCCGCCAGGGAAAGGTCACCGGGGAGCTGTTTTTT
TRBD1	.	TRBV19	TRBJ1-2	CASSPTGTVRKANYGYTF	TGTGCCAGTAGCCCAACCGGGACAGTCAGGAAAGCTAACTATGGCTACACCTTC
.	few	TRBV10-1	TRBJ1-2	CASSESQGRGYTF	TGCGCCAGCAGTGAGTCCCAGGGTCGAGGCTACACCTTC
.	.	TRBV13	TRBJ1-2	CASSFQTGPSNYGYTF	TGTGCCAGCAGCTTTCAAACAGGACCTTCTAACTATGGCTACACCTTC
.	once	TRBV30	TRBJ1-4	CAWSVRRGREKLFF	TGTGCCTGGAGTGTACGGAGGGGCCGGGAAAAACTGTTTTTT
.	.	TRBV7-9	TRBJ1-5	CASSGQPQHF	TGTGCCAGCTCAGGTCAGCCCCAGCATTTT
.	.	TRBV6-1	TRBJ2-7	CASSDGGGAAYEQYF	TGTGCCAGCAGTGACGGAGGAGGGGCGGCCTACGAGCAGTACTTC
.	.	TRBV2	TRBJ1-2	CASTGGGIYGYTF	TGTGCCAGTACGGGCGGGGGAATCTATGGCTACACCTTC
.	.	TRBV4-3	TRBJ1-1	CASSRGGGNTEAFF	TGCGCCAGCAGCCGCGGGGGGGGGAACACTGAAGCTTTCTTT
.	.	TRBV6-1	TRBJ1-2	CASSERGSLGYGYTF	TGTGCCAGCAGTGAAAGGGGTTCCCTGGGCTATGGCTACACCTTC
.	.	TRBV30	TRBJ2-7	CAWRAFGAAGTGEQYF	TGTGCCTGGAGGGCCTTTGGGGCAGCGGGTACGGGCGAGCAGTACTTC
TRBD1	.	TRBV4-3	TRBJ1-1	CASSQETGTDEAFF	TGCGCCAGCAGCCAAGAGACCGGGACAGATGAAGCTTTCTTT
TRBD1	.	TRBV25-1	TRBJ1-6	CASSLTGDSPLHF	TGTGCCAGCAGCTTGACAGGGGACTCACCCCTCCACTTT
.	few	TRBV27	TRBJ1-6	CASSTGHSYNSPLHF	TGTGCCAGCAGTACCGGTCACTCCTATAATTCACCCCTCCACTTT
.	few	TRBV30	TRBJ1-2	CAWHKPGGNGYTF	TGTGCCTGGCACAAACCTGGGGGCAATGGCTACACCTTC
.	.	TRBV10-2	TRBJ2-3	CASMGGSTDTQYF	TGCGCCAGCATGGGGGGTAGCACAGATACGCAGTATTTT
TRBD1	.	TRBV5-6	TRBJ1-2	CASSLAGRPGGEVDGYTF	TGTGCCAGCAGCTTGGCGGGTAGGCCAGGGGGCGAAGTCGATGGCTACACCTTC
TRBD2	.	TRBV18	TRBJ2-3	CASLPGLAGTNTQYF	TGTGCCAGCTTACCGGGACTAGCGGGTACAAATACGCAGTATTTT
.	.	TRBV5-4	TRBJ2-7	CASSLGRDVSGEQYF	TGTGCCAGCAGCTTGGGGCGGGACGTGTCCGGCGAGCAGTACTTC
.	.	TRBV18	TRBJ2-5	CASSPLTGYQETQYF	TGTGCCAGCTCGCCCTTAACGGGGTACCAAGAGACCCAGTACTTC
TRBD1	.	TRBV6-4	TRBJ1-5	CASSPGGSQPQHF	TGTGCCAGCAGTCCAGGGGGAAGTCAGCCCCAGCATTTT
.	.	TRBV2	TRBJ1-1	CASTGGTEAFF	TGTGCCAGCACCGGCGGCACTGAAGCTTTCTTT
TRBD2	.	TRBV6-1	TRBJ2-1	CASSEERAGGKEQFF	TGTGCCAGCAGTGAAGAGAGAGCGGGAGGTAAGGAGCAGTTCTTC
TRBD2	.	TRBV5-6	TRBJ2-5	CASSRLAGGQETQYF	TGTGCCAGCAGCCGACTAGCGGGGGGGCAAGAGACCCAGTACTTC
TRBD1	.	TRBV6-1	TRBJ1-2	CASSRDSVYGYTF	TGTGCCAGCAGCCGGGACAGCGTCTATGGCTACACCTTC
TRBD1	.	TRBV7-9	TRBJ1-1	CASVKTGGTEAFF	TGTGCCAGCGTGAAAACAGGGGGCACTGAAGCTTTCTTT
TRBD1	.	TRBV7-2	TRBJ2-7	CASSTGGEQYF	TGTGCCAGCAGCACAGGGGGCGAGCAGTACTTC
.	once	TRBV5-1	TRBJ2-7	CASRRADGAYEQYF	TGCGCCAGCAGGAGGGCGGACGGAGCCTACGAGCAGTACTTC
.	.	TRBV5-4	TRBJ2-3	CASSPLYGTDTQYF	TGTGCCAGCAGCCCCCTCTACGGCACAGATACGCAGTATTTT
TRBD2	.	TRBV30	TRBJ2-5	CAWSVGLAGGPRETQYF	TGTGCCTGGAGTGTCGGACTAGCGGGAGGGCCGAGGGAGACCCAGTACTTC
.	.	TRBV5-4	TRBJ2-4	CASSSPQGRGNIQYF	TGTGCCAGCAGTTCCCCACAGGGCCGAGGGAACATTCAGTACTTC
.	.	TRBV6-6	TRBJ1-3	CASSYVTGSGNTIYF	TGTGCCAGCAGTTACGTCACAGGGTCTGGAAACACCATATATTTT
.	.	TRBV10-3	TRBJ2-7	CAISEALVYEQYF	TGTGCCATCAGTGAGGCATTAGTCTACGAGCAGTACTTC
.	.	TRBV19	TRBJ2-7	CASSLGFAYEQYF	TGTGCCAGTAGTCTGGGCTTCGCCTACGAGCAGTACTTC
TRBD2	.	TRBV6-1	TRBJ2-3	CASSAASGSLGTDTQYF	TGTGCCAGCAGTGCCGCTAGCGGGAGTTTGGGCACAGATACGCAGTATTTT
.	.	TRBV9	TRBJ1-1	CASSPHTSMNTEAFF	TGTGCCAGCAGCCCCCACACCAGTATGAACACTGAAGCTTTCTTT
.	.	TRBV11-2	TRBJ2-6	CASSEGGSGANVLTF	TGTGCCAGCAGCGAAGGGGGCTCTGGGGCCAACGTCCTGACTTTC
TRBD1	.	TRBV27	TRBJ2-7	CASSLGQGAFYEQYF	TGTGCCAGCAGCCTCGGGCAGGGGGCTTTTTACGAGCAGTACTTC
TRBD2	.	TRBV6-5	TRBJ2-3	CASSYGGRGPDTQYF	TGTGCCAGCAGTTACGGCGGGAGGGGCCCAGATACGCAGTATTTT
TRBD2	.	TRBV2	TRBJ2-3	CASSPGLAGDTDTQYF	TGTGCCAGCAGCCCTGGACTAGCGGGGGACACAGATACGCAGTATTTT
.	.	TRBV19	TRBJ1-1	CASRPNMNTEAFF	TGTGCCAGTAGACCCAACATGAACACTGAAGCTTTCTTT
TRBD1	.	TRBV4-3	TRBJ1-1	CASSLIPGQGSEAFF	TGCGCCAGCAGCCTCATCCCGGGACAGGGTTCCGAAGCTTTCTTT
.	.	TRBV7-9	TRBJ1-2	CASSPPAGNYGYTF	TGTGCCAGCAGCCCCCCAGCAGGGAACTATGGCTACACCTTC
TRBD1	.	TRBV19	TRBJ1-1	CASSIGQGVTTEAFF	TGTGCCAGTAGTATCGGACAGGGGGTAACGACTGAAGCTTTCTTT
.	.	TRBV29-1	TRBJ2-4	CSVDAGTKNIQYF	TGCAGCGTTGATGCAGGGACCAAAAACATTCAGTACTTC
TRBD1	.	TRBV27	TRBJ1-2	CASSPTGTYGYTF	TGTGCCAGCAGTCCGACAGGGACCTATGGCTACACCTTC
TRBD2	once	TRBV4-3	TRBJ2-7	CASSAGLAAYEQYF	TGCGCCAGCAGCGCGGGACTAGCGGCCTACGAGCAGTACTTC
TRBD2	.	TRBV2	TRBJ2-1	CASSREDEQFF	TGTGCCAGCAGTCGGGAGGATGAGCAGTTCTTC
TRBD2	.	TRBV27	TRBJ2-2	CASSPLSGGANTGELFF	TGTGCCAGCAGTCCCTTGAGCGGGGGCGCGAACACCGGGGAGCTGTTTTTT
TRBD1	.	TRBV19	TRBJ1-2	CASTNQGGFYGYTF	TGTGCCAGTACTAACCAGGGGGGTTTTTATGGCTACACCTTC
.	.	TRBV30	TRBJ2-1	CAWSAAGVWREQFF	TGTGCCTGGAGTGCTGCCGGGGTATGGCGTGAGCAGTTCTTC
TRBD2	once	TRBV13	TRBJ2-5	CASSYRVAGAQETQYF	TGTGCCAGCAGCTACCGGGTAGCGGGAGCCCAAGAGACCCAGTACTTC
.	.	TRBV5-4	TRBJ2-1	CASSSPPRSQGYNEQFF	TGTGCCAGCAGCAGCCCGCCTAGGTCTCAGGGCTACAATGAGCAGTTCTTC
.	.	TRBV27	TRBJ1-1	CASSLGAQAPSTEAFF	TGTGCCAGCAGTTTGGGGGCACAAGCCCCCAGCACTGAAGCTTTCTTT